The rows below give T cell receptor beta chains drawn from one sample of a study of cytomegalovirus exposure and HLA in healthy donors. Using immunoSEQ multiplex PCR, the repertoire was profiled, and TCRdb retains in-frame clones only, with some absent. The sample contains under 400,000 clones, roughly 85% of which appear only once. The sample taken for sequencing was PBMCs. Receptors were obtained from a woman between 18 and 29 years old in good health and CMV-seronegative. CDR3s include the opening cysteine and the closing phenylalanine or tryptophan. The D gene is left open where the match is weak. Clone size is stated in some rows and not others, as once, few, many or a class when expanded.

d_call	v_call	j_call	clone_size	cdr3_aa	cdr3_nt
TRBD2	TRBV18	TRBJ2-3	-	CASSPLRTSGTDTQYF	TGTGCCAGCTCACCCCTCCGGACTAGCGGCACAGATACGCAGTATTTT
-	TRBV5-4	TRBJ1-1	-	CASSPYMGPINTEAFF	TGTGCCAGCAGCCCTTATATGGGCCCGATAAACACTGAAGCTTTCTTT
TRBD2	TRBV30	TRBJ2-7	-	CAWSVPLAGVYEQYF	TGTGCCTGGAGTGTACCGCTAGCGGGAGTGTACGAGCAGTACTTC
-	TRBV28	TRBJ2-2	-	CASSLVDRPTGELFF	TGTGCCAGCAGTTTAGTTGACAGACCCACCGGGGAGCTGTTTTTT
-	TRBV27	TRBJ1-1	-	CASSFNRRTEAFF	TGTGCCAGCAGTTTCAATCGTAGAACTGAAGCTTTCTTT
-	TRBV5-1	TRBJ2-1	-	CASSPPAYNEQFF	TGCGCCAGCAGCCCCCCCGCCTACAATGAGCAGTTCTTC
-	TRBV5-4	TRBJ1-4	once	CASSLGPGANEKLFF	TGTGCCAGCAGCTTGGGACCCGGGGCTAATGAAAAACTGTTTTTT
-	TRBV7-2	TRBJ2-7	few	CASSLGTAMHEQYF	TGTGCCAGCAGCTTAGGGACAGCAATGCACGAGCAGTACTTC
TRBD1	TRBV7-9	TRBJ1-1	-	CASSLPGQDEAFF	TGTGCCAGCAGCTTACCCGGACAGGATGAAGCTTTCTTT
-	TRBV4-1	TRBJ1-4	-	CASSHDPGNLNEKLFF	TGCGCCAGCAGCCACGATCCAGGGAACCTTAATGAAAAACTGTTTTTT
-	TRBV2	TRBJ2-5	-	CASSPRPGTQETQYF	TGTGCCAGCAGTCCGCGGCCCGGGACTCAAGAGACCCAGTACTTC
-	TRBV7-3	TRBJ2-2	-	CASSRTAGELFF	TGTGCCAGCAGCCGGACAGCCGGGGAGCTGTTTTTT
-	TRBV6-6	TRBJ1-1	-	CASTYVMNTEAFF	TGTGCCAGCACCTATGTTATGAACACTGAAGCTTTCTTT
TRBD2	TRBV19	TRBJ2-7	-	CASSSAASGSLYEQYF	TGTGCCAGTAGCAGCGCAGCTAGCGGGAGCCTCTACGAGCAGTACTTC
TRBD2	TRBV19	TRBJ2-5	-	CASSIDPRLAAQETQYF	TGTGCCAGTAGTATAGATCCTCGACTAGCGGCACAAGAGACCCAGTACTTC
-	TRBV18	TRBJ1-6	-	CASSPSGSRNTNWDSPLHF	TGTGCCAGCTCACCTTCCGGGAGCAGGAACACCAATTGGGATTCACCCCTCCACTTT